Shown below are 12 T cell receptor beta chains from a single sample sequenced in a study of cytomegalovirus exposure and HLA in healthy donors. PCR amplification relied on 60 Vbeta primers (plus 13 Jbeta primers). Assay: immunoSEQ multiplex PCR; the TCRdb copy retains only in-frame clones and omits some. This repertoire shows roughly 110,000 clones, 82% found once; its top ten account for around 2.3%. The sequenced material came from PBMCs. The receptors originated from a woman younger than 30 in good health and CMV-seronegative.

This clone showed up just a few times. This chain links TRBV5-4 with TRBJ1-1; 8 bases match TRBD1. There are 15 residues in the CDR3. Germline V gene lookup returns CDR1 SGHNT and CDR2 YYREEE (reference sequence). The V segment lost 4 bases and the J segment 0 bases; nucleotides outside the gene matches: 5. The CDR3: CASSAVQGVNTEAFF. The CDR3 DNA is TGTGCCAGCAGCGCTGTACAGGGGGTGAACACTGAAGCTTTCTTT.

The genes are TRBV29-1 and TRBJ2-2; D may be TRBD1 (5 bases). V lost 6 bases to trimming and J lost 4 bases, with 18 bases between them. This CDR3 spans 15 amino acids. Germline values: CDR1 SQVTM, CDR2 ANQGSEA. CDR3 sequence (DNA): TGCAGCGTCGACGTAGGCGGACACCTCACCGGGGAGCTGTTTTTT. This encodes CSVDVGGHLTGELFF.

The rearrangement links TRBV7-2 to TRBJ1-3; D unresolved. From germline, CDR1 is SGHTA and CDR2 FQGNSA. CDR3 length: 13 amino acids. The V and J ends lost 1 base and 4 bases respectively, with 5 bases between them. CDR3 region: CASSLVSGNTIYF. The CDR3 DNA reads TGTGCCAGCAGCTTAGTTTCGGGAAACACCATATATTTT.

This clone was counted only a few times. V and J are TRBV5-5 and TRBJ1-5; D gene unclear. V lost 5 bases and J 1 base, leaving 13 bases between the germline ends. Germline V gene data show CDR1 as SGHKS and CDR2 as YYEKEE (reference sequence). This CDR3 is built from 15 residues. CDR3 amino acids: CASRYGGQSNQPQHF. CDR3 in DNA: TGTGCCAGCAGGTACGGTGGGCAGAGCAATCAGCCCCAGCATTTT. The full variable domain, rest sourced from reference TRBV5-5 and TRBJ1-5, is DAGVTQSPTHLIKTRGQQVTLRCSPISGHKSVSWYQQVLGQGPQFIFQYYEKEERGRGNFPDRFSARQFPNYSSELNVNALLLGDSALYLCASRYGGQSNQPQHFGDGTRLSIL.

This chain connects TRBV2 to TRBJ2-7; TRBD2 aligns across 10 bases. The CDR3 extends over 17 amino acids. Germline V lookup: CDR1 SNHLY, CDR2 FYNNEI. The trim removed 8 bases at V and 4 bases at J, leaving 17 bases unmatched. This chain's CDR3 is CASGGEGGLAGVYEQYF. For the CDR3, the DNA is TGTGCCAGCGGGGGGGAGGGGGGCCTAGCGGGAGTTTACGAGCAGTACTTC.

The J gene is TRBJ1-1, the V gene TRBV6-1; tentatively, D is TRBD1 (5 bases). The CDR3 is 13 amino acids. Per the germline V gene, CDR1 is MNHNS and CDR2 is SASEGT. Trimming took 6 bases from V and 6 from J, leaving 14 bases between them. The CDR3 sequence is CASRTPRGAEAFF. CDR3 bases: TGTGCCAGCAGAACACCGCGGGGGGCTGAAGCTTTCTTT.

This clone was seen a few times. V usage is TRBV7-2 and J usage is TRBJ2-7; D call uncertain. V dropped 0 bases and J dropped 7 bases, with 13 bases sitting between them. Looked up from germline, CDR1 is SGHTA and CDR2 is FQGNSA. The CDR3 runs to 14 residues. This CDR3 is CASSLASRITEQYF. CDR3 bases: TGTGCCAGCAGCTTAGCGTCCAGGATTACGGAGCAGTACTTC.

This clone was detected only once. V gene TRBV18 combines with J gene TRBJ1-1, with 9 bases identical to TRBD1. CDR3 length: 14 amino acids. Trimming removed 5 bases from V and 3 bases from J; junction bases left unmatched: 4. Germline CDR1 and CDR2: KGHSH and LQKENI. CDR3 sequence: CASSEQGADTEAFF. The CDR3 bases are TGTGCCAGCTCAGAACAGGGGGCGGACACTGAAGCTTTCTTT.

Written as DNA, the CDR3 is TGCGCCAGCAGCTTGGACGCCAGGGGGGATACTGAAGCTTTCTTT. Translated, it gives CASSLDARGDTEAFF. The chain couples TRBV5-1 to TRBJ1-1; 7 bases agree with TRBD1. V lost 0 bases and J lost 5; bases outside the gene matches: 7. The CDR3 spans 15 residues. Germline CDR1 SGHRS, CDR2 YFSETQ.

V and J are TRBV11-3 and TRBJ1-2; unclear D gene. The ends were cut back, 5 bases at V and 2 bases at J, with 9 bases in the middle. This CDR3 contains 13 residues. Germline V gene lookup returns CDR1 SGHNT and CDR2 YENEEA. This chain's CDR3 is CASSPVVNYGYTF. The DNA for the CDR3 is TGTGCCAGCAGCCCGGTTGTCAACTATGGCTACACCTTC.

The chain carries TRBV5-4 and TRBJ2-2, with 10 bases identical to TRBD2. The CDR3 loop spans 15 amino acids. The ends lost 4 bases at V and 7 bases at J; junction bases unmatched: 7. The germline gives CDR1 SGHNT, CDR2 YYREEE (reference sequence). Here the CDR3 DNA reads TGTGCCAGCAGCCGCGGGCTAGCGGGAGTCGGGGAGCTGTTTTTT. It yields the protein CASSRGLAGVGELFF.

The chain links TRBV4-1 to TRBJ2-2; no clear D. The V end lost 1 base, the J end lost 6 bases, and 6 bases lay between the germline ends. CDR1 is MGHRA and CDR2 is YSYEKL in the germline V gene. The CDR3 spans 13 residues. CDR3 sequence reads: CASSQARSGELFF. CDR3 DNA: TGCGCCAGCAGCCAAGCCAGGTCCGGGGAGCTGTTTTTT.